This T cell receptor (beta chain) comes out of a study of T cell repertoires in cytomegalovirus infection. Study-level background: CMV epitopes in the study were HLA-C-restricted (recently identified) and HLA-B-restricted (well studied). Based on public TCR beta signatures, there were indications of CMV infection and of a matching HLA type. Notes on the study in general: Cumulative frequency (of public TCR beta family members) identified carriers of CMV plus the relevant HLA. Within the response measured ex vivo, HLA-C-restricted CMV-specific TCR beta clonotypes were dominant.

As concerns this clonotype: What it binds is unknown.

TCRdb independently ran MiXCR on the reads; one entry per CDR3 protein. The data show approximately 1,000,000 distinct CDR3 sequences, around 30% seen once. V was pared by 2 bases and J by 5 bases, with 10 bases between. CDR3 length equals 14 residues. In germline, CDR1 is MNHEY, CDR2 SVGEGT. The TCR comes from a human donor in good health (CMV status not recorded). Some clones in this sample may be carry-over from other donors' samples. The sample was cultured CD8+ T cells from PBMCs, taken from culture after CMV antigen stimulation. V and J are TRBV6-2 or TRBV6-3 and TRBJ1-5; D remains ambiguous. CDR3 sequence (DNA): TGTGCCAGCAGTTACCCCCCCCCCGATCAGCCCCAGCATTTT. Its protein product is CASSYPPPDQPQHF.